Described below is a single T cell receptor (beta chain) sequence and its context. This sample is part of a study of CD8 T cells in Susac syndrome. CDR3 size: 14 residues. The germline CDR1 and CDR2 sequences are SGHRS and YFSETQ. V was shortened by 4 bases and J by 4 bases, with 14 bases between the two germline ends. An input of roughly 0.5 to 1 ug of RNA was subjected to reverse transcription using random hexamers. A single record per CDR3 protein comes from TCRdb applying MiXCR to the immunoSEQ multiplex PCR reads. The sample yields approximately 190,000 distinct CDR3 sequences, 93% seen once. The receptor's source is a human donor in good health. V is TRBV5-1 and J is TRBJ2-5; TRBD1 is a possible D gene (6 bases). The sequenced sample was CD4+ T cells from PBMCs. The CDR3 loop reads CASSDGTPGETQYF. CDR3 nucleotides: TGCGCCAGCAGCGACGGGACACCCGGAGAGACCCAGTACTTC.